The text below deals with one T cell receptor (beta chain). TCR beta CDR3 sequences were amplified from RNA transcripts. First-round RT-PCR with HTBI primers amplified the TCR CDR3 region. TCRdb called the multiplex PCR reads again in MiXCR, with one record for every CDR3 protein. This sample has about 360,000 distinct CDR3 sequences, with approximately 13% found just once. This record belongs to a study of T cells in Graves' hyperthyroidism and ophthalmopathy. The diagnostic basis comprised clinical symptoms, serum thyroxine and TRAb, thyroid ultrasound and orbital computed tomography. Sequenced: blood. The TCR comes from a woman younger than 35 with Graves' hyperthyroidism.

The CDR3 reads CASSQGLAGKRDNEQFF. In DNA form, the CDR3 reads TGCGCCAGCAGCCAAGGACTAGCGGGCAAAAGGGACAATGAGCAGTTCTTC. The rearrangement uses TRBV4-1 and TRBJ2-1; 10 bases align to TRBD2. The germline V gene has CDR1 MGHRA and CDR2 YSYEKL. The CDR3 is made up of 17 amino acids. The V gene end was trimmed by 1 base and the J gene end by 5 bases; junction bases not matched to a gene: 8.